Each of the 27 T cell receptor beta chains below was sequenced from the same sample in a study of CD8 T cells in ankylosing spondylitis. One entry per CDR3 protein results from TCRdb running MiXCR on the 5' RACE reads. This sample has 150,000 to 200,000 distinct CDR3 sequences, with 15% to 20% found just once. What was sequenced was blood, either unsorted or a sorted T cell fraction (not recorded which). The receptors derive from a male donor under 35 with ankylosing spondylitis or in good health (not recorded which).

The sample holds many counts of this clonotype. V gene TRBV10-3 combines with J gene TRBJ2-7; no reliable D call. V dropped 11 bases and J dropped 4 bases, with 9 bases sitting between them. Germline loops: CDR1 ENHRY, CDR2 SYGVKD. There are 10 residues in the CDR3. The DNA of the CDR3 is TGTGCCGGAGCCACTTACGAGCAGTACTTC. Residues: CAGATYEQYF.

In nucleotides, the CDR3 is TGTGCCAGCAGCTTAACGGGGACAGGACCTTACAATGAGCAGTTCTTC. It translates to CASSLTGTGPYNEQFF. The chain links TRBV7-2 to TRBJ2-1; 8 bases align to TRBD1. Germline V gene sequence: CDR1 SGHTA, CDR2 FQGNSA. The CDR3 covers 16 residues. With 2 bases clipped from V and 4 bases from J, the junction kept 7 bases outside the gene matches.

This clonotype was seen ten or more times. V usage is TRBV29-1 and J usage is TRBJ2-1; D might be TRBD2 (5 bases). The V and J ends lost 8 bases and 12 bases respectively, with 26 bases between them. Germline CDR1 and CDR2: SQVTM and ANQGSEA. The CDR3 has 14 amino acids. The CDR3 loop is CSSIYTTISGLQFF. For the CDR3, the DNA is TGCAGCTCCATCTATACGACCATTTCGGGGTTGCAGTTCTTC.

J is TRBJ2-1 and V is TRBV19; 7 positions agree with TRBD2. The CDR3 is made up of 14 amino acids. V lost 5 bases to trimming and J lost 7 bases; unmatched junction nucleotides: 8. CDR1 and CDR2 (germline): LNHDA, SQIVND (reference sequence). The CDR3 loop is CASSASTSRNEQFF. In nucleotides, the CDR3 is TGTGCCAGTAGTGCCTCGACTAGCAGGAATGAGCAGTTCTTC.

The CDR3 sequence: CSARQGGSNQPQHF. The CDR3 nucleotides are TGCAGTGCCAGACAGGGGGGTAGCAATCAGCCCCAGCATTTT. The rearrangement links TRBV20-1 to TRBJ1-5; 9 nucleotides line up with TRBD1. The CDR3 spans 14 residues. Germline trimming cut 6 bases from V and 0 bases from J; bases unmatched to any gene: 3. CDR1 is DFQATT and CDR2 is SNEGSKA in the germline V gene (reference sequence).

This clonotype was seen ten or more times. V gene TRBV6-5 combines with J gene TRBJ2-7, with 7 bases that match TRBD1. V lost 2 bases to trimming and J lost 6 bases; unmatched junction nucleotides: 1. Per germline, CDR1 MNHEY and CDR2 SVGAGI. The CDR3 consists of 12 residues. CDR3 nucleotide sequence: TGTGCCAGCAGTTACAGGGGGCGCGAGCAGTACTTC. It encodes CASSYRGREQYF.

V gene TRBV3-1 combines with J gene TRBJ1-2, with D tentatively TRBD1 (5 bases). Germline-derived CDR1 and CDR2 are LGHDT and YNNKEL (reference sequence). The CDR3 spans 14 residues. The V end was cut by 0 bases, the J end by 8 bases, with 13 bases between. This CDR3 reads CASSQDSGVKGYTF. CDR3 nucleotides: TGTGCCAGCAGCCAAGATTCGGGGGTTAAGGGCTACACCTTC.

This clonotype was seen ten or more times. The chain couples TRBV2 to TRBJ2-1; D remains ambiguous. CDR1 and CDR2 (germline): SNHLY, FYNNEI. V was shortened by 7 bases and J by 10 bases, with 17 bases between the two germline ends. This CDR3 has 13 residues. The chain's CDR3 is CASTSYIESEQFF. CDR3 DNA sequence: TGTGCCAGCACCTCCTATATCGAGTCCGAGCAGTTCTTC.

This clonotype came up many times. The J gene is TRBJ2-7, the V gene TRBV5-1; tentatively, D is TRBD1 (7 bases). The length of the CDR3 is 14 residues. V was shortened by 1 base and J by 2 bases, with 10 bases between the two germline ends. Per germline, CDR1 SGHRS and CDR2 YFSETQ. CDR3 loop: CASSLTGEAYEQYF. The CDR3 DNA reads TGCGCCAGCAGCTTGACAGGGGAGGCCTACGAGCAGTACTTC. The full variable domain, in which reference TRBV5-1 and TRBJ2-7 provide the parts outside the CDR3, is KAGVTQTPRYLIKTRGQQVTLSCSPISGHRSVSWYQQTPGQGLQFLFEYFSETQRNKGNFPGRFSGRQFSNSRSEMNVSTLELGDSALYLCASSLTGEAYEQYFGPGTRLTVT.

This chain connects TRBV7-2 to TRBJ2-1, with D perhaps TRBD2 (6 bases). The CDR3 consists of 15 residues. Per the germline V gene, CDR1 is SGHTA and CDR2 is FQGNSA. With 0 bases removed from V and 8 bases from J, the gap between germline ends came to 14 bases. The CDR3: CASSLAGLNMDEQFF. The DNA for the CDR3 is TGTGCCAGCAGCTTAGCGGGACTGAACATGGATGAGCAGTTCTTC.

This clonotype was observed many times. This chain connects TRBV9 to TRBJ2-2; D might be TRBD2 (5 bases). Per the germline V gene, CDR1 is SGDLS and CDR2 is YYNGEE. There are 14 residues in the CDR3. V was clipped by 4 bases and J by 4 bases, with 11 bases between them. CDR3 protein: CASSFLSGTGELFF. CDR3 coding DNA: TGTGCCAGCAGCTTTCTAAGCGGCACCGGGGAGCTGTTTTTT.

The chain employs TRBV29-1 and TRBJ2-1; 11 bases align to TRBD2. This CDR3 is 13 amino acids long. The germline V gene encodes CDR1 SQVTM and CDR2 ANQGSEA. V lost 7 bases and J lost 4; bases outside the gene matches: 3. The CDR3 bases are TGCAGCGGGGTAGCGGGAGGGTACAATGAGCAGTTCTTC. Protein: CSGVAGGYNEQFF.

This clonotype was observed at least ten times. V is TRBV29-1 and J is TRBJ1-2; D not resolved. The CDR3 spans 11 residues. Looked up from germline, CDR1 is SQVTM and CDR2 is ANQGSEA. The V end was cut by 4 bases, the J end by 6 bases, with 9 bases between. Written as DNA, the CDR3 is TGCAGCGTTGTGGGGAGTAATGGCTACACCTTC. It specifies CSVVGSNGYTF.

There are many counts of this clonotype. The CDR3: CASSLGQGSVTYNSPLHF. The CDR3 DNA follows: TGCGCCAGCAGCTTGGGCCAGGGGAGTGTGACCTATAATTCACCCCTCCACTTT. The chain uses TRBV5-1 and TRBJ1-6; perhaps TRBD1 as D (6 bases). This CDR3 is 18 amino acids long. Germline V CDR1 and CDR2: SGHRS, YFSETQ. The V end was cut by 0 bases, the J end by 2 bases, with 15 bases between.

This clonotype was seen at least ten times. CDR3 sequence: CASSLPPPGELFF. CDR3 coding DNA: TGTGCCAGCAGCTTACCTCCCCCCGGGGAGCTGTTTTTT. The V call is TRBV11-2, the J call TRBJ2-2; D gene uncertain. Germline-derived CDR1 and CDR2 are SGHAT and FQNNGV. This CDR3 comprises 13 residues. V gave up 2 bases and J gave up 6 bases, with 7 bases separating them.

V usage is TRBV23-1 and J usage is TRBJ2-1, with 7 positions matching TRBD1. TRBV23-1 is assigned to the ORF class and has an uncertain function. The CDR3 contains 17 residues. Unmatched junction bases numbered 8, after V lost 3 bases and J lost 0 bases. CDR3 DNA sequence: TGCGCCAGCAGTCAGACTCACAGGGGCCTCTCCTACAATGAGCAGTTCTTC. Protein sequence: CASSQTHRGLSYNEQFF.

This clonotype was counted at least ten times. The genes are TRBV7-8 and TRBJ2-1, with D perhaps TRBD1 (7 bases). Germline V gene sequence: CDR1 SGHVS, CDR2 FQNEAQ. V was pared by 0 bases and J by 7 bases, with 13 bases between. The CDR3 is 15 amino acids. The CDR3 DNA follows: TGTGCCAGCAGCTTAGCACCAGGGGGAGGTAATGAGCAGTTCTTC. Translating it yields CASSLAPGGGNEQFF.

This clonotype was seen repeatedly, ten times or more. The CDR3 protein is CASSVLADNNEQFF. The CDR3 coding sequence is TGTGCCAGCAGTGTACTAGCCGACAACAATGAGCAGTTCTTC. This chain uses TRBV2 with TRBJ2-1; a possible D gene is TRBD2 (6 bases). Trimming cost V 4 bases and J 5 bases, with 12 bases left between them. The CDR3 extends over 14 amino acids. Germline CDR1 is SNHLY and CDR2 is FYNNEI.

CDR3 sequence reads: CATSDLVSDEQFF. DNA for the CDR3: TGTGCCACCAGTGATTTGGTAAGCGATGAGCAGTTCTTC. This rearrangement joins TRBV24-1 to TRBJ2-1; D gene ambiguous. Germline V lookup: CDR1 KGHDR, CDR2 SFDVKD. The CDR3 is made up of 13 amino acids. Between the trimmed V and J ends, which lost 0 bases and 8 bases, there was a span of 7 bases.

This clonotype is classed as medium-sized. This chain connects TRBV3-1 to TRBJ2-7, with TRBD1 matching over 9 bases. Germline CDR1 and CDR2: LGHDT and YNNKEL (reference sequence). The V segment lost 3 bases and the J segment 2 bases; nucleotides outside the gene matches: 2. The CDR3 length is 14 residues. CDR3 amino acids: CASSQGQGPYEQYV. The CDR3 DNA is TGTGCCAGCAGCCAGGGACAGGGCCCCTACGAGCAGTACGTC.

The chain recombines TRBV6-1 with TRBJ1-3, with D perhaps TRBD1 (6 bases). The CDR3 has 14 residues. Trimming removed 8 bases at V and 4 bases at J, with 15 bases between. Germline CDR1 reads MNHNS; CDR2 reads SASEGT. CDR3 bases: TGTGCCAGCTCCCGGGGGGCGAGAGGAAACACCATATATTTT. Its protein product is CASSRGARGNTIYF.

This clonotype was observed at least ten times. The V call is TRBV24-1, the J call TRBJ1-2; tentative D call: TRBD1 (5 bases). The V end was cut by 0 bases, the J end by 7 bases, with 8 bases between. Germline lookup yields CDR1 KGHDR and CDR2 SFDVKD. The CDR3 has 13 residues. DNA of the CDR3: TGTGCCACCAGTGATTTGCAAGGGGTTGGCTACACCTTC. Translating it yields CATSDLQGVGYTF.

This clonotype was recorded many times. V usage is TRBV4-3 and J usage is TRBJ2-1; 9 bases are a match to TRBD2. The V gene's germline CDR1 is LGHNA and CDR2 YSLEER. This CDR3 region has 16 residues. The junction had 5 bases not matched to a gene; V was cut back by 0 bases and J by 5 bases. In DNA, the CDR3 is TGCGCCAGCAGCCAAGAACCAGCGGGAGGTCACAATGAGCAGTTCTTC. Amino acids: CASSQEPAGGHNEQFF.

This clonotype was observed many times. The chain couples TRBV6-5 to TRBJ2-7, with 9 bases identical to TRBD1. V gave up 6 bases and J gave up 0 bases; unmatched junction bases: 9. Germline-derived CDR1 and CDR2 are MNHEY and SVGAGI. This CDR3 region has 16 residues. The CDR3 nucleotides read TGTGCCAGCAGCCGCCGGGCGGGACAGGGCTCCTACGAGCAGTACTTC. Translated: CASSRRAGQGSYEQYF.

This clonotype was recorded at least ten times. The chain couples TRBV10-2 to TRBJ2-1, with 9 positions matching TRBD2. Trimming removed 8 bases from V and 4 bases from J; junction bases left unmatched: 9. Germline lookup yields CDR1 WSHSY and CDR2 SAAADI. The CDR3 has 15 residues. The CDR3 coding sequence is TGCGCCAGCGGGCTTGGGACTAGCTTTTACAATGAGCAGTTCTTC. It is translated as CASGLGTSFYNEQFF.

There are many counts of this clonotype. The genes are TRBV20-1 and TRBJ1-2; TRBD1 matches at 7 bases. This CDR3 has 13 residues. Germline values: CDR1 DFQATT, CDR2 SNEGSKA (reference sequence). V was pared by 6 bases and J by 3 bases, with 7 bases of the junction left unmatched. The CDR3 here is CSAYTGTDYGYTF. The CDR3 region has the DNA TGCAGTGCGTACACCGGGACAGACTATGGCTACACCTTC.

This clonotype was counted many times. No DNA is shown, since the ends of the CDR3 on it are uncertain; the CDR3 is the one TCRdb lists. The V gene is TRBV5-4, the J gene TRBJ2-5; the table's D call, TRBD1, was not checked against the DNA. The germline V gene encodes CDR1 SGHNT and CDR2 YYREEE (reference sequence). The length of the CDR3 is 14 amino acids, counting both ends. The CDR3 spells CASSFGEGQETQYF.